This T cell receptor beta chain was obtained from a study of shared clonotypes between healthy human individuals. The CDR3 is made up of 16 amino acids. Germline V lookup: CDR1 LNHDA, CDR2 SQIVND (reference sequence). The germline V and J ends were trimmed by 3 bases and 6 bases, with 20 bases remaining between them. Sequencing was at deep level. Investigators spread the genomic DNA of each subset evenly over several immunoSEQ plates. Each PCR replicate run on unsorted PBMC took in approximately 310 ng DNA, roughly 32,000 T cell genomes. The repertoire was sequenced with immunoSEQ multiplex PCR; TCRdb's copy has only in-frame clones and lacks some. The sample shows some 92,000 clones, over 40% of them seen only once.

Sequencing was carried out using PBMCs. This TCR came from a middle-aged woman in good health. Some clones in this sample may be carry-over from other donors' samples. The chain is built from TRBV19 and TRBJ1-2; D possibly corresponds to TRBD1 (5 bases). The DNA of the CDR3 is TGTGCCAGTAGTATTTCCGGGGACCCCACCCGAGATGGCTACACCTTC. It encodes CASSISGDPTRDGYTF.